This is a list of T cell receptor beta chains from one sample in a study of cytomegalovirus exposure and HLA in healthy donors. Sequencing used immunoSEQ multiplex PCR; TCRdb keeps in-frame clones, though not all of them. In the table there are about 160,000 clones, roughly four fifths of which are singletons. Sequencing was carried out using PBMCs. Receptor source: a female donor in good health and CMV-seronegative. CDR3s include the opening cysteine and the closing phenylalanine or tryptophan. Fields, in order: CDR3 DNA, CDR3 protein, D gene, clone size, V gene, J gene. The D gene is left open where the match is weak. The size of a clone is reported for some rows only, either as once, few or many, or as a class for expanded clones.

TGTGCCAGCAGTTACGCGGCCAGTAGCGGCTCCTACGAGCAGTACTTC	CASSYAASSGSYEQYF	.	.	TRBV6-5	TRBJ2-7
TGTGCCAGCAGCCCGGGGATGGGGGGGCGGAACGGGGAGCTGTTTTTT	CASSPGMGGRNGELFF	.	.	TRBV9	TRBJ2-2
TGTGCCAGCTCACCTCCGACAGGGTCTGACGAGACCCAGTACTTC	CASSPPTGSDETQYF	TRBD1	.	TRBV18	TRBJ2-5
TGTGCCAGCAGTCCAATACTAGCGGAGATATCGAGCTCCTACAATGAGCAGTTCTTC	CASSPILAEISSSYNEQFF	TRBD2	few	TRBV28	TRBJ2-1
TGTGCCAGCAGCCAAAAACAGGGAGCCTACAATGAGCAGTTCTTC	CASSQKQGAYNEQFF	.	.	TRBV11-1	TRBJ2-1
TGTGCCAGCAGCTTGGGCAGTCTCAACTATGGCTACACCTTC	CASSLGSLNYGYTF	.	few	TRBV7-9	TRBJ1-2
TGTGCCAGCAGCTTAGACAGGGGGGCCGAAAGGCAGTACTTC	CASSLDRGAERQYF	TRBD1	.	TRBV7-2	TRBJ2-7
TGCGCCAGCAGCCAAGATAGCGGATCCTACACTGAAGCTTTCTTT	CASSQDSGSYTEAFF	.	.	TRBV4-1	TRBJ1-1
TGTGCCAGTAGTGTGCAGGAACAGTACACCGGGGAGCTGTTTTTT	CASSVQEQYTGELFF	.	.	TRBV19	TRBJ2-2
TGCGCCAGCAGCTTTTGGTCGGGCGGCGCTGGGGGGGAGCAGTACTTC	CASSFWSGGAGGEQYF	.	once	TRBV5-1	TRBJ2-7
TGCGCCAGCAGCCAAGACCAATGGACAGGCGGCGGCGGGAATGAAAAACTGTTTTTT	CASSQDQWTGGGGNEKLFF	TRBD1	.	TRBV4-3	TRBJ1-4
TGCGCCAGCAGCTTGGTGGGGAGTGACACTGAAGCTTTCTTT	CASSLVGSDTEAFF	.	.	TRBV5-1	TRBJ1-1
TGTGCCAGTAGGAAGACCCCCGGGACAGGGGGCTATGGCTACACCTTC	CASRKTPGTGGYGYTF	TRBD1	.	TRBV19	TRBJ1-2
TGTGCCAGCAGCTTGGACAGGGGGGAAAAACTGTTTTTT	CASSLDRGEKLFF	TRBD1	.	TRBV7-2	TRBJ1-4
TGTGCCAGTAGCCCGGGACAGGGGACCTATTCACCCCTCCACTTT	CASSPGQGTYSPLHF	TRBD1	.	TRBV19	TRBJ1-6
TGCGCCAGCAGCCAAGATCGTCGTAGAGATACGCAGTATTTT	CASSQDRRRDTQYF	.	once	TRBV4-3	TRBJ2-3
TGTGCCATAACAGGGGGCTATTCTGGAAACACCATATATTTT	CAITGGYSGNTIYF	TRBD1	.	TRBV15	TRBJ1-3
TGTGCTAGTGGTTTGAACAGGGGGCTAATGAACACTGAAGCTTTCTTT	CASGLNRGLMNTEAFF	TRBD1	.	TRBV12-5	TRBJ1-1
TGTGCCAGCAGATCCCGGGCGGGAGGCTCCTACAATGAGCAGTTCTTC	CASRSRAGGSYNEQFF	TRBD2	.	TRBV28	TRBJ2-1
TGTGCCAGCAGTTTAGCGGGAGAAGGCGATGAGCAGTTCTTC	CASSLAGEGDEQFF	TRBD2	.	TRBV28	TRBJ2-1
TGTGCCAGCAGTGGGAGGGGGGCACAGCCCCAGCATTTT	CASSGRGAQPQHF	.	.	TRBV6-5	TRBJ1-5
TGTGCCTGGGACAGGGGGGGACCCGCGTCACCCCTCCACTTT	CAWDRGGPASPLHF	TRBD1	few	TRBV30	TRBJ1-6
TGCAGCGTACCCAGAGACAGGGAGTCCCTCCACGAGCAGTACTTC	CSVPRDRESLHEQYF	TRBD1	.	TRBV29-1	TRBJ2-7
TGTGCCAGCAGTTTGGAGGGTTGGGAGCCCCAGCATTTT	CASSLEGWEPQHF	.	.	TRBV27	TRBJ1-5
TGCGCCAGCAGCTTGCGGACAGGGGGCGCGGTCCGCGAGCAGTACTTC	CASSLRTGGAVREQYF	TRBD1	.	TRBV5-1	TRBJ2-7
TGTGCCTGGAGTATGGCCCATAGCAATCAGCCCCAGCATTTT	CAWSMAHSNQPQHF	.	.	TRBV30	TRBJ1-5
TGTGCCAGCAGCCCGAGCGGGAGTGGGTACGAGCAGTACTTC	CASSPSGSGYEQYF	TRBD2	few	TRBV7-9	TRBJ2-7
TGTGCCAGCAGCTTAGAAGGACTAGCGTTAGGGGAGCTGTTTTTT	CASSLEGLALGELFF	TRBD2	.	TRBV7-3	TRBJ2-2
TGTGCCAGCAGCGTGGGACAGGGGGCTTACGAGCAGTACTTC	CASSVGQGAYEQYF	TRBD1	.	TRBV9	TRBJ2-7
TGTGCCAGCAGTCCGACAGGACGGCCAGACGAGCAGTACTTC	CASSPTGRPDEQYF	.	.	TRBV27	TRBJ2-7
TGTGCCTGGAGTGCACCGTACGGGTATAATGAAAAACTGTTTTTT	CAWSAPYGYNEKLFF	.	few	TRBV30	TRBJ1-4
TGTGCCAGCAGCTTAGCTACGACAGACAATGAGCAGTTCTTC	CASSLATTDNEQFF	.	.	TRBV7-2	TRBJ2-1
TGTGCCAGCAGTTCTTCTGGGGCCAACGTCCTGACTTTC	CASSSSGANVLTF	.	.	TRBV7-9	TRBJ2-6
TGTGCCATCAGAGGCGGGACGGGGAGCTCCTACGAGCAGTACTTC	CAIRGGTGSSYEQYF	.	.	TRBV10-3	TRBJ2-7
TGTGCCACCAGCAGGCGGGGGGCAAATGAGCAGTTCTTC	CATSRRGANEQFF	TRBD2	.	TRBV15	TRBJ2-1
TGTGCCAGCAGCCCCCGGGAGGGCCTAATATACGAGCAGTACTTC	CASSPREGLIYEQYF	TRBD2	few	TRBV11-3	TRBJ2-7
TGTGCCAGCAGTCAGGGGGGAGAGACCCAGTACTTC	CASSQGGETQYF	.	.	TRBV27	TRBJ2-5
TGTGCCAGCAACTCTCTTTCGCGCAGGGGGCGAACCGGGGAGCTGTTTTTT	CASNSLSRRGRTGELFF	TRBD1	.	TRBV27	TRBJ2-2
TGTGCCTGGATGGGAGCGGGGGCATCCTACGAGCAGTACTTC	CAWMGAGASYEQYF	TRBD2	.	TRBV30	TRBJ2-7
TGTGCCAGCAGCAGCAGGGGAGCAGGCACTGAAGCTTTCTTT	CASSSRGAGTEAFF	.	.	TRBV7-9	TRBJ1-1
TGTGCCAGTAGTATTGACCCACCCGACAGGGGGATGTTCTATGGCTACACCTTC	CASSIDPPDRGMFYGYTF	TRBD1	few	TRBV19	TRBJ1-2
TGTGCCAGCAGCGCAGAGACAGGGGCGTACTATGGCTACACCTTC	CASSAETGAYYGYTF	TRBD1	.	TRBV9	TRBJ1-2
TGTGCCAGCAGCCCCCAAGTAGGGGGCACAGATACGCAGTATTTT	CASSPQVGGTDTQYF	.	.	TRBV9	TRBJ2-3
TGTGCCTGGAGTCTTTCTAGCGGGTTATACGAGCAGTACTTC	CAWSLSSGLYEQYF	TRBD2	once	TRBV30	TRBJ2-7
TGTGCCAGCAGTCCTGGACTAGCGGGAGGGCCGGGTTACAATGAGCAGTTCTTC	CASSPGLAGGPGYNEQFF	TRBD2	.	TRBV28	TRBJ2-1
TGTGCCACCAGCAAACAGTCCAATCAGCCCCAGCATTTT	CATSKQSNQPQHF	.	once	TRBV15	TRBJ1-5
TGTGCCAGTAGTGTTGGAACAGGGGGCCGTCAGCCCCAGCATTTT	CASSVGTGGRQPQHF	TRBD1	few	TRBV19	TRBJ1-5
TGTGCCAGCAGCGTAGCTCCTGATCAGCCCCAGCATTTT	CASSVAPDQPQHF	.	.	TRBV9	TRBJ1-5
TGTGCCAGCCAGCTGGGCAGGGGCTATGGCTACACCTTC	CASQLGRGYGYTF	.	.	TRBV14	TRBJ1-2
TGTGCCAGCAGCTCAGAGGGGGCCCGCGACGAGCAGTACTTC	CASSSEGARDEQYF	TRBD1	.	TRBV28	TRBJ2-7
TGTGCCAGTAGTATCGGGGGGAACGGGGAGCTGTTTTTT	CASSIGGNGELFF	TRBD2	.	TRBV19	TRBJ2-2
TGTGCCAGCAGCTCCCTTGGAGGGCGGGGTGAAGCTTTCTTT	CASSSLGGRGEAFF	.	.	TRBV6-5	TRBJ1-1